This T cell receptor beta chain was captured in a study of regulatory T cells in long-lasting Graves disease. Study in general: The study enrolled newly diagnosed Graves' patients on antithyroid drugs under 3 months.

This sample's time point: newly diagnosed GD, antithyroid drugs for less than 3 months. The authors made the TCR library using RNA they extracted from PBMCs. For TCR beta, libraries came from iRepertoire HTBI primers and Arm-PCR of CDR3 regions. TCRdb re-called the multiplex PCR reads through MiXCR, storing one row per CDR3 protein. The sample carries roughly 320,000 distinct CDR3 sequences, roughly 17% recorded once. The CDR3 length is 19 residues. CDR1 SEHNR and CDR2 FQNEAQ come from the germline V gene (reference sequence). J lost 0 bases, V lost 2 bases, and 9 bases had no gene match. These data were also filed under a second study, of T cells in Graves' hyperthyroidism and ophthalmopathy. This second study says: RT-PCR in the first round (using the HTBI primer set) targeted the TCR CDR3.

The receptor was derived from a man aged 35-49 years with Graves disease. The specimen comprised peripheral blood mononuclear cells (PBMCs), sampled at new diagnosis, from a patient treated with antithyroid drugs. The gene calls are TRBV7-9 and TRBJ2-1; 11 bases align to TRBD2. CDR3 coding DNA: TGTGCCAGCAGCTTATCACTAGCGGGGGAATCACGCTCCTACAATGAGCAGTTCTTC. It encodes CASSLSLAGESRSYNEQFF.